This T cell receptor (beta chain) derives from a study of blood T cell repertoires in COVID-19. This clone was observed a handful of times. Trimming at V came to 4 bases and at J to 4 bases, leaving 10 bases not matched to a gene. The CDR3 has 15 residues. Germline V gives CDR1 SGHRS, CDR2 YFSETQ. The assay was immunoSEQ multiplex PCR, and TCRdb's table has in-frame clones only and misses some. This table has hundreds of thousands of clones, around 87% appearing once. This clonotype was obtained from a woman between 50 and 59 years old with COVID-19, enrolled during active disease. Specimen: peripheral blood. This chain joins TRBV5-1 and TRBJ1-2; 7 bases map to TRBD1. This CDR3 reads CASSPTGQPTYGYTF. The CDR3 bases are TGCGCCAGCAGCCCAACGGGACAGCCTACCTATGGCTACACCTTC.